Shown below are 2 T cell receptor beta chains from a single sample sequenced in a study of T-cell reconstitution after alpha-beta-depleted transplantation in children. The authors prepared the TCRbeta library with unique molecular identifiers. TCRdb itself ran the PCR reads through MiXCR, one entry per CDR3 protein. The profile shows 440,000 or so distinct CDR3 sequences, 11% of them singletons. This specimen consisted of PBMCs from the stem cell graft donor, obtained from the stem cell graft. All receptors come from a human donor who donated a stem cell graft to a child with acute myeloid leukemia.

This clonotype was counted a few times. This chain links TRBV12-5 with TRBJ2-1; 9 positions match TRBD2. The CDR3 runs 15 residues. Germline lookup yields CDR1 LGHNT and CDR2 FRNRAP. With 6 bases clipped from V and 4 bases from J, the junction kept 7 bases outside the gene matches. This CDR3 reads CASGPQAGGYNEQFF. For the CDR3, the DNA is TGTGCTAGTGGACCCCAAGCGGGGGGTTACAATGAGCAGTTCTTC. Complete variable domain (other parts from reference TRBV12-5 and TRBJ2-1): DARVTQTPRHKVTEMGQEVTMRCQPILGHNTVFWYRQTMMQGLELLAYFRNRAPLDDSGMPKDRFSAEMPDATLATLKIQPSEPRDSAVYFCASGPQAGGYNEQFFGPGTRLTVL.

The V and J genes are TRBV12-3 or TRBV12-4 and TRBJ1-1, with D possibly matching TRBD1 (5 bases). The CDR3 is made up of 13 amino acids. V lost 6 bases, J lost 1 base, and 9 bases lay in between. This CDR3 reads CASRRQQNTEAFF. CDR3 sequence (DNA): TGTGCCAGCAGGCGACAGCAGAACACTGAAGCTTTCTTT.